Listed here are 13 T cell receptor beta chains from one sample, sequenced in a study of blood T cell repertoires in COVID-19. The method was immunoSEQ multiplex PCR; TCRdb's version includes in-frame clones alone and lacks a portion of them. The sample lists approximately 230,000 clones, around 88% occurring once. Sample: peripheral blood. The receptors shown here come from a woman aged 25 to 39 with COVID-19, enrolled during active disease.

CDR3 in DNA: TGTGCCAGCAGTGAGTCGCAGCTAGGTTGGTACGAGCAGTACTTC. Its protein product is CASSESQLGWYEQYF. The V gene is TRBV2, the J gene TRBJ2-7; D is unresolved. The CDR3 totals 15 residues. V lost 3 bases and J 4 bases, leaving 16 bases between the germline ends. Germline V gene lookup returns CDR1 SNHLY and CDR2 FYNNEI.

The J gene is TRBJ2-5, the V gene TRBV19; TRBD1 agrees at 7 bases. V lost 5 bases and J lost 1; bases outside the gene matches: 7. Germline V gene lookup returns CDR1 LNHDA and CDR2 SQIVND (reference sequence). The CDR3 runs 15 residues. CDR3 nucleotides: TGTGCCAGTAGTGTCAACAGGGGCTTCCAAGAGACCCAGTACTTC. Translation: CASSVNRGFQETQYF.

As concerns this clone: Compared with germline, one end of the junction differs, possibly owing to a read error. The chain joins TRBV5-6 to TRBJ2-7; 8 bases are a match to TRBD1. The germline CDR1 and CDR2 sequences are SGHDT and YYEEEE. The CDR3 consists of 14 residues. The DNA for the CDR3 is TGTGCCAGCAGCTTCAGCGGACAGGGAACTTGGAAGGAGTTC. Protein sequence: CASSFSGQGTWKEF.

The chain employs TRBV7-6 and TRBJ1-1; perhaps TRBD1 as D (5 bases). The V gene's germline CDR1 is SGHVS and CDR2 FNYEAQ. V shed 4 bases and J shed 6 bases, with 18 bases lying between them. The CDR3 totals 15 residues. The CDR3, as DNA: TGTGCCAGCAGCTCCTCGACACGCGGGGGGGCTGAAGCTTTCTTT. It specifies CASSSSTRGGAEAFF.

This chain joins TRBV5-1 and TRBJ1-1; 7 bases match TRBD1. CDR1 and CDR2 (germline): SGHRS, YFSETQ. The CDR3 sequence is 17 residues long. V lost 0 bases, J lost 1 base, and 9 bases stayed unmatched. The CDR3 coding sequence is TGCGCCAGCAGCTTGGTGACAGGGCCACTTACGAACACTGAAGCTTTCTTT. It yields the protein CASSLVTGPLTNTEAFF.

This clone has just a few counts. The chain carries TRBV27 and TRBJ2-7; a possible D gene is TRBD2 (5 bases). Trimming stripped 5 bases from V and 0 bases from J, with 17 bases between. CDR1 is MNHEY, CDR2 SMNVEV, per germline (reference sequence). This CDR3 comprises 16 residues. The CDR3 DNA reads TGTGCCAGCAGTCCGAACCCGAGAGGGTCCTCCTACGAGCAGTACTTC. This encodes CASSPNPRGSSYEQYF.

J is TRBJ1-1 and V is TRBV27; D might be TRBD1 (5 bases). With 8 bases removed from V and 3 bases from J, the gap between germline ends came to 13 bases. In germline, CDR1 is MNHEY, CDR2 SMNVEV (reference sequence). The CDR3 loop spans 13 amino acids. The CDR3 DNA reads as TGTGCCAGCCTCAAAGGAGGGGACACTGAAGCTTTCTTT. It is translated as CASLKGGDTEAFF.

The gene calls are TRBV5-1 and TRBJ2-5; 7 nucleotides agree with TRBD2. The CDR3 has 13 amino acids. The junction had 1 base not matched to a gene; V was cut back by 0 bases and J by 5 bases. Germline V gives CDR1 SGHRS, CDR2 YFSETQ. The CDR3 coding sequence is TGCGCCAGCAGCTTGGGTAGCGGGGAGACCCAGTACTTC. This encodes CASSLGSGETQYF.

The sample holds one count of this clone. This chain connects TRBV18 to TRBJ1-1, with 8 bases lining up with TRBD1. Germline CDR1 reads KGHSH; CDR2 reads LQKENI. V gave up 1 base and J gave up 6 bases; unmatched junction bases: 4. The CDR3 runs to 14 residues. The CDR3 region has the DNA TGTGCCAGCTCACCACGCGGACAGGGCCCTGAAGCTTTCTTT. Its protein product is CASSPRGQGPEAFF. The whole variable domain, filled in from reference TRBV18 and TRBJ1-1, reads NAGVMQNPRHLVRRRGQEARLRCSPMKGHSHVYWYRQLPEEGLKFMVYLQKENIIDESGMPKERFSAEFPKEGPSILRIQQVVRGDSAAYFCASSPRGQGPEAFFGQGTRLTVV.

The V gene is TRBV27, the J gene TRBJ2-7; TRBD1 aligns across 7 bases. CDR3 length: 14 amino acids. V lost 4 bases, J lost 4 bases, and 7 bases stayed unmatched. Germline CDR1 is MNHEY and CDR2 is SMNVEV (reference sequence). In DNA, the CDR3 is TGTGCCAGCAGTTCCCTACCGACAGGGTACGAGCAGTACGTC. This encodes CASSSLPTGYEQYV.

The CDR3 here is CASSSLTSADTQYF. The CDR3 nucleotides are TGTGCCAGCAGCTCACTGACTAGCGCTGATACGCAGTATTTT. The rearrangement uses TRBV7-2 and TRBJ2-3; 8 bases agree with TRBD2. CDR3 length: 14 amino acids. In germline, CDR1 is SGHTA, CDR2 FQGNSA. V lost 4 bases to trimming and J lost 6 bases; unmatched junction nucleotides: 6.

The V call is TRBV4-3, the J call TRBJ1-4; D is uncertain. There are 15 residues in the CDR3. Between the trimmed V and J ends, which lost 0 bases and 7 bases, there was a span of 12 bases. CDR1 and CDR2 (germline): LGHNA, YSLEER. The CDR3 nucleotides are TGCGCCAGCAGCCAAGATTTAAGGAGGGTTGAAAAACTGTTTTTT. Its protein product is CASSQDLRRVEKLFF.

The CDR3 coding sequence is TGCGCCAGCAGCCAAGACCCGTGGAGAGCGGGGGGTTACTACAATGAGCAGTTCTTC. Encoded protein: CASSQDPWRAGGYYNEQFF. The V gene is TRBV4-3, the J gene TRBJ2-1; TRBD2 matches at 9 bases. This CDR3 region has 19 residues. CDR1 is LGHNA and CDR2 is YSLEER in the germline V gene. Trimming took 0 bases from V and 3 from J; bases not matched to a gene: 12.